The 23 T cell receptor beta chains presented below share a single source sample, sequenced in a study of CD8 T cells in Susac syndrome. An amount of RNA that ranged from roughly 0.5 to 1 ug was reverse transcribed with random hexamers. TCRdb recomputed calls from the immunoSEQ multiplex PCR reads with MiXCR, one row per CDR3 protein. Of roughly 250,000 distinct CDR3 sequences detected, 90% to 97% appear once; the ten largest clones hold approximately 0.094%. Material: CD4+ T cells from PBMCs. These receptors were taken from a human donor with Susac syndrome.

This chain joins TRBV2 and TRBJ2-5; a weak D match, TRBD1 (6 bases). This CDR3 is 13 amino acids long. The V gene's germline CDR1 is SNHLY and CDR2 FYNNEI. Deletions cut 6 bases from V and 5 bases from J, with 13 bases between. The CDR3 protein is CASRTTGAETQYF. The CDR3 nucleotides read TGTGCCAGCAGGACGACAGGAGCGGAGACCCAGTACTTC.

V and J are TRBV3-1 and TRBJ2-7, with unresolved D. The CDR3 is 12 residues long. V lost 1 base to trimming and J lost 5 bases, with 6 bases between them. The germline gives CDR1 LGHDT, CDR2 YNNKEL (reference sequence). The CDR3 is CASSQVAHEQYF. The CDR3, as DNA: TGTGCCAGCAGCCAAGTCGCCCACGAGCAGTACTTC.

The chain uses TRBV20-1 and TRBJ1-5; D gene uncertain. Germline loops: CDR1 DFQATT, CDR2 SNEGSKA (reference sequence). CDR3 length: 13 residues. Trimming took off 5 bases at V and 1 base at J, with 9 bases between the two ends. The CDR3 protein is CSAQSRSNQPQHF. The CDR3 bases are TGCAGTGCTCAGTCGAGGAGCAATCAGCCCCAGCATTTT.

The genes are TRBV29-1 and TRBJ2-1; D is ambiguous. The germline V gene encodes CDR1 SQVTM and CDR2 ANQGSEA. The CDR3 loop spans 10 amino acids. V was trimmed by 7 bases and J by 9 bases, leaving 10 bases between them. The CDR3 DNA follows: TGCAGCGCGGAGAATGGTGAGCAGTTCTTC. It encodes CSAENGEQFF.

J is TRBJ2-1 and V is TRBV2; no definite D call. The CDR3 consists of 12 residues. Per germline, CDR1 SNHLY and CDR2 FYNNEI. Trimming cost V 4 bases and J 11 bases, with 12 bases left between them. The CDR3 DNA reads TGTGCCAGCAGTGCGTCCGCGTACCAGCAGTTCTTC. Residues: CASSASAYQQFF.

This clonotype was counted a single time. This chain connects TRBV6-1 to TRBJ1-5; maybe TRBD1 (5 bases). The CDR3 is made up of 12 amino acids. Per the germline V gene, CDR1 is MNHNS and CDR2 is SASEGT. V lost 7 bases to trimming and J lost 6 bases, with 10 bases between them. The CDR3 DNA follows: TGTGCCAGCATGACAGTAGGTCAGCCCCAGCATTTT. Its translation is CASMTVGQPQHF.

The V call is TRBV20-1, the J call TRBJ2-1; the D is unclear. Germline V gene sequence: CDR1 DFQATT, CDR2 SNEGSKA (reference sequence). The V end lost 0 bases, the J end lost 8 bases, and 20 bases lay between the germline ends. CDR3 length equals 16 residues. The CDR3 nucleotides are TGCAGTGCTAGAGATCCCGAAGGGCGGACGTTCTATGAGCAGTTCTTC. This gives the protein CSARDPEGRTFYEQFF.

The V and J genes are TRBV21-1 and TRBJ2-1; TRBD2, as called in the table, went unchecked against the DNA. TRBV21-1 is a pseudogene. The length of the CDR3 is 13 residues. The CDR3 DNA is TGTGCCAGATCGCTCGGGAGCGGCAATGAGCAGTTCTTC. Its protein product is CARSLGSGNEQFF.

The rearrangement uses TRBV2 and TRBJ1-5, with TRBD1 as a possible D gene (5 bases). Trimming took off 1 base at V and 5 bases at J, with 9 bases between the two ends. Germline V lookup: CDR1 SNHLY, CDR2 FYNNEI. The CDR3 runs to 14 residues. This CDR3 reads CASSEGQNHQPQHF. Written as DNA, the CDR3 is TGTGCCAGCAGTGAAGGACAGAACCATCAGCCCCAGCATTTT.

The chain uses TRBV11-3 and TRBJ2-1; D might be TRBD2 (6 bases). The germline CDR1 and CDR2 sequences are SGHNT and YENEEA. Between the trimmed V and J ends, which lost 5 bases and 4 bases, there was a span of 9 bases. The CDR3 runs to 13 residues. The CDR3 sequence: CASSAGTYNEQFF. The CDR3 region has the DNA TGTGCCAGCAGCGCAGGGACTTACAATGAGCAGTTCTTC.

This chain uses TRBV20-1 with TRBJ2-5; 12 bases match TRBD2. Germline V gene sequence: CDR1 DFQATT, CDR2 SNEGSKA (reference sequence). V lost 5 bases to trimming and J lost 3 bases; unmatched junction nucleotides: 7. The CDR3 is 15 amino acids. The chain's CDR3 is CSAGRRTSGKETQYF. CDR3 DNA: TGCAGTGCTGGACGGCGGACTAGCGGGAAAGAGACCCAGTACTTC.

The chain combines TRBV18 with TRBJ1-2; possibly TRBD1 for D (5 bases). CDR3 length: 15 residues. From germline, CDR1 is KGHSH and CDR2 LQKENI. Trimming took off 6 bases at V and 2 bases at J, with 16 bases between the two ends. The CDR3 is CASSPGGAGNYGYTF. The CDR3 DNA sequence: TGTGCCAGCTCGCCAGGCGGGGCAGGGAACTATGGCTACACCTTC.

The chain uses TRBV30 and TRBJ2-5; D uncertain. Trimming stripped 0 bases from V and 5 bases from J, with 10 bases between. The CDR3 length is 13 residues. The germline V gene has CDR1 GTSNPN and CDR2 SVGIG (reference sequence). CDR3 sequence (DNA): TGTGCCTGGAGTGTACTTATCCGTGAGACCCAGTACTTC. This gives the protein CAWSVLIRETQYF. Variable domain in full (rest from reference TRBV30 and TRBJ2-5): SQTIHQWPATLVQPVGSPLSLECTVEGTSNPNLYWYRQAAGRGLQLLFYSVGIGQISSEVPQNLSASRPQDRQFILSSKKLLLSDSGFYLCAWSVLIRETQYFGPGTRLLVL.

The chain carries TRBV20-1 and TRBJ2-5; D is unclear. The V and J ends lost 6 bases and 2 bases respectively, with 7 bases between them. The germline CDR1 and CDR2 sequences are DFQATT and SNEGSKA (reference sequence). The CDR3 contains 11 residues. The CDR3 protein is CSANIQETQYF. DNA of the CDR3: TGCAGTGCCAACATACAAGAGACCCAGTACTTC.

The CDR3 is CASSARAGQQNEQFF. The CDR3 DNA is TGTGCCAGCAGCGCGAGAGCGGGCCAGCAGAATGAGCAGTTCTTC. The chain couples TRBV9 to TRBJ2-1; weak D call: TRBD2 (6 bases). V lost 3 bases to trimming and J lost 7 bases, with 17 bases between them. Germline CDR1 and CDR2: SGDLS and YYNGEE. CDR3 size: 15 residues.

The chain uses TRBV27 and TRBJ2-1, with 8 bases fitting TRBD2. Unmatched junction bases numbered 5, after V lost 2 bases and J lost 2 bases. The length of the CDR3 is 16 residues. Germline V gene sequence: CDR1 MNHEY, CDR2 SMNVEV (reference sequence). CDR3 sequence: CASSLVGLGTYNEQFF. CDR3 in DNA: TGTGCCAGCAGTTTAGTGGGACTAGGCACCTACAATGAGCAGTTCTTC.

The chain has TRBV27 and TRBJ1-5; a possible D gene is TRBD1 (5 bases). The V end lost 5 bases, the J end lost 0 bases, and 14 bases lay between the germline ends. Looked up from germline, CDR1 is MNHEY and CDR2 is SMNVEV (reference sequence). This CDR3 comprises 16 residues. The CDR3 reads CASSGPTAYSNQPQHF. The CDR3 coding sequence is TGTGCCAGCAGTGGCCCGACAGCTTATAGCAATCAGCCCCAGCATTTT.

The J gene is TRBJ1-5, the V gene TRBV20-1; no firm D call. Germline lookup yields CDR1 DFQATT and CDR2 SNEGSKA (reference sequence). Trimming pared 0 bases from V and 4 bases from J, leaving 7 bases between. CDR3 length: 13 amino acids. The CDR3 sequence: CSARDDPNQPQHF. DNA of the CDR3: TGCAGTGCTAGAGACGACCCAAATCAGCCCCAGCATTTT.

The rearrangement uses TRBV20-1 and TRBJ2-2; 14 bases agree with TRBD2. V gave up 3 bases and J gave up 6 bases; unmatched junction bases: 9. CDR3 length: 17 amino acids. The germline V gene encodes CDR1 DFQATT and CDR2 SNEGSKA (reference sequence). CDR3 sequence (DNA): TGCAGTGCTAGGCGAGGGGGACTAGCGGGAGACGCCGGGGAGCTGTTTTTT. Its protein is CSARRGGLAGDAGELFF.

This rearrangement joins TRBV28 to TRBJ2-7; 9 positions match TRBD1. CDR1 is MDHEN and CDR2 is SYDVKM in the germline V gene. CDR3 size: 14 residues. The V and J ends lost 6 bases and 3 bases, in that order; junction bases with no gene match: 6. The CDR3 is CASRGTGQGYEQYF. CDR3 coding DNA: TGTGCCAGCAGAGGGACGGGACAGGGCTACGAGCAGTACTTC.

This rearrangement joins TRBV5-1 to TRBJ2-7, with no clear D. V was shortened by 7 bases and J by 2 bases, with 16 bases between the two germline ends. Germline V gene sequence: CDR1 SGHRS, CDR2 YFSETQ. The CDR3 spans 14 residues. CDR3 bases: TGCGCCAGCCGCGCCGGGTTGGGTCCCTACGAGCAGTACTTC. This translates into CASRAGLGPYEQYF.

The chain is built from TRBV9 and TRBJ2-1; D is perhaps TRBD1 (6 bases). Germline V gene data show CDR1 as SGDLS and CDR2 as YYNGEE. This CDR3 has 16 amino acids. V gave up 4 bases and J gave up 1 base, with 15 bases separating them. CDR3 sequence (DNA): TGTGCCAGCAGCAAAACAGGGCTCAAGTCCTACAATGAGCAGTTCTTC. This encodes CASSKTGLKSYNEQFF.

This clonotype was seen a single time. The chain joins TRBV28 to TRBJ1-4; weak D call: TRBD1 (5 bases). Germline V CDR1 and CDR2: MDHEN, SYDVKM. Deletions cut 7 bases from V and 5 bases from J, with 14 bases between. CDR3 length: 14 amino acids. CDR3 coding DNA: TGTGCCAGCACCCTTGGGAGGACAAATGAAAAACTGTTTTTT. Protein sequence: CASTLGRTNEKLFF.